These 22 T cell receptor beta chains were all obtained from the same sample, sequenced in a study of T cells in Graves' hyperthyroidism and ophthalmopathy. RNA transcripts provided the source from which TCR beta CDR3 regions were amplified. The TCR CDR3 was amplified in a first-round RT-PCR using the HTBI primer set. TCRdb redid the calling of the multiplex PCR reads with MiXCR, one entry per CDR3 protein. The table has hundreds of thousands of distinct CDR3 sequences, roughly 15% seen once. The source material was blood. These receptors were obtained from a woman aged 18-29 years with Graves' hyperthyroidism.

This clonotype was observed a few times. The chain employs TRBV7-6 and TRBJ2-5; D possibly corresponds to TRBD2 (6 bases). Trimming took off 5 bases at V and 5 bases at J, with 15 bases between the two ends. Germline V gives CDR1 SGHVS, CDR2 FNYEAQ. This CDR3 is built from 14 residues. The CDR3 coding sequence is TGTGCCAGCAGCCCCGGGACTCTCAGGGAGACCCAGTACTTC. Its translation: CASSPGTLRETQYF.

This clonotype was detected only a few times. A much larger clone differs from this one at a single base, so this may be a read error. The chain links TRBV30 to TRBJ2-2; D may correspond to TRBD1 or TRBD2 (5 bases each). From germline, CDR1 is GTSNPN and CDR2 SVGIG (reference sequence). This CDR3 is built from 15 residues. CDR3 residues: CAWSYGRANTGVLFF. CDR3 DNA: TGTGCCTGGAGTTACGGCAGGGCGAACACCGGGGTGCTGTTTTTT.

The CDR3 nucleotides are TGTGCCAGCAAGGTATTAGAACAGCTTGAAGCTTTCTTT. It is translated as CASKVLEQLEAFF. The chain links TRBV2 to TRBJ1-1; no clear D gene. The CDR3 contains 13 residues. The germline CDR1 and CDR2 sequences are SNHLY and FYNNEI. The germline V and J ends were trimmed by 7 bases and 7 bases, with 16 bases remaining between them.

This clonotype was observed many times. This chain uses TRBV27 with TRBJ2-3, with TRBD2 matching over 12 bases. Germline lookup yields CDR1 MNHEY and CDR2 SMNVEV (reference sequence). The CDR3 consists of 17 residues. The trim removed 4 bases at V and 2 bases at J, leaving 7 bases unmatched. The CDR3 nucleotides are TGTGCCAGCAGTTCCTTACTAGCGGGAGGCTACACAGATACGCAGTATTTT. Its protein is CASSSLLAGGYTDTQYF.

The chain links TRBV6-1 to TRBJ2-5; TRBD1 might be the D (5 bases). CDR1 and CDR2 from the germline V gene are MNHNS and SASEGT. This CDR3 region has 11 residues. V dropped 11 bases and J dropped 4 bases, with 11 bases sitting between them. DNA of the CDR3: TGTGCCGCTCAGGGTGGAGAGACCCAGTACTTC. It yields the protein CAAQGGETQYF.

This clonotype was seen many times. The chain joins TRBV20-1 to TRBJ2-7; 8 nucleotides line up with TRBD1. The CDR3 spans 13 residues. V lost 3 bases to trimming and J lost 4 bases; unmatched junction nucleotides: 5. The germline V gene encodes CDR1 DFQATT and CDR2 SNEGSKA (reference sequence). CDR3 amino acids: CSASRTGKYEQYF. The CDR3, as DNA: TGCAGTGCTAGCAGGACAGGGAAGTACGAGCAGTACTTC.

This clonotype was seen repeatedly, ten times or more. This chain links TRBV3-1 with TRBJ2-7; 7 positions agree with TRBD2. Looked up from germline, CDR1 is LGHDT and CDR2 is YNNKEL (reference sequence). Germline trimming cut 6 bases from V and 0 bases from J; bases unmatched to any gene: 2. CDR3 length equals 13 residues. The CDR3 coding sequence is TGTGCCAGCAGAGCGGGGAGCTCCTACGAGCAGTACTTC. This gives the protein CASRAGSSYEQYF.

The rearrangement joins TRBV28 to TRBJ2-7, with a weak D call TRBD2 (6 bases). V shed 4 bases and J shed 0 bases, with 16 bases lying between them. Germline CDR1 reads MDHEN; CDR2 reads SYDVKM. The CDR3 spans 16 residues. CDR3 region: CASSSGLPLSSYEQYF. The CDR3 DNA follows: TGTGCCAGCAGTTCGGGACTCCCCCTTAGCTCCTACGAGCAGTACTTC.

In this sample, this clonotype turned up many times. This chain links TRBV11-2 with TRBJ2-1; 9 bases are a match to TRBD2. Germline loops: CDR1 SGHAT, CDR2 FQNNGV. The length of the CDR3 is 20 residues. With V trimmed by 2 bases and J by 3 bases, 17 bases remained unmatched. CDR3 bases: TGTGCCAGCAGCTTACGGGCCCTAGGGCGGCGGGAGGGTCACTACAATGAGCAGTTCTTC. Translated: CASSLRALGRREGHYNEQFF.

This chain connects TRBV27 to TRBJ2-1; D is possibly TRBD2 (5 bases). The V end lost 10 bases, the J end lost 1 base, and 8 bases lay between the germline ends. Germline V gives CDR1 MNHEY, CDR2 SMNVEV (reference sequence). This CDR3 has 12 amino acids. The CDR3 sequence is CATRTSYNEQFF. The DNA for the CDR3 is TGTGCCACCAGGACTTCCTACAATGAGCAGTTCTTC.

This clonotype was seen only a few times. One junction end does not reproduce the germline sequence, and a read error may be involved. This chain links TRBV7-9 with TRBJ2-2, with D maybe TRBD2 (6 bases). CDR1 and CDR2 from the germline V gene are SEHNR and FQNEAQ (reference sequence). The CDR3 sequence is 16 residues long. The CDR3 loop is CASSLAGGPNTGELFF. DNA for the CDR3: TGTGCCAGCAGCTTAGCGGGAGGACCGAATACCGGGGAGCTGTTTTTT.

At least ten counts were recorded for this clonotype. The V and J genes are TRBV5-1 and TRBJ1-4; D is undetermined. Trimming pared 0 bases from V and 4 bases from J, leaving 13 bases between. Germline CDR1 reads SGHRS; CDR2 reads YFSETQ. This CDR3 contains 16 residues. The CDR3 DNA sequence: TGCGCCAGCAGCTTGGAAGGACCGTCTATTAATGAAAAACTGTTTTTT. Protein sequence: CASSLEGPSINEKLFF.

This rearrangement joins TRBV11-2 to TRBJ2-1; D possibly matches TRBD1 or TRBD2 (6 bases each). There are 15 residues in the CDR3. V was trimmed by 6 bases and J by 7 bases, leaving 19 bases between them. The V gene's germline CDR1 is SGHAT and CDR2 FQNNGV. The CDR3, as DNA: TGTGCCAGCAGTCCGGGACGGCGGGGACATAATGAGCAGTTCTTC. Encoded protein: CASSPGRRGHNEQFF.

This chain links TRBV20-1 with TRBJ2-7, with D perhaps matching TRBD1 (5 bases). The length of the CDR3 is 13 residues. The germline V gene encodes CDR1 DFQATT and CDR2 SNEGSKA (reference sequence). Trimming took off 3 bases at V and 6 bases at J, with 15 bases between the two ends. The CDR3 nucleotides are TGCAGTGCTAGGTGGGCAGGGAATCGCGAGCAGTACTTC. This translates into CSARWAGNREQYF.

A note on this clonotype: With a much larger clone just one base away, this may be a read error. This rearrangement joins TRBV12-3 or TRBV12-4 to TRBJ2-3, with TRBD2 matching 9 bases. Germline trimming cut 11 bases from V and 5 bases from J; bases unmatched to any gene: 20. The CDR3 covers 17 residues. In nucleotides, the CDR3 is TGTGCCGGCACCCTCCTCCGTCTAGCGGGGCCTCGAGATACGCAGTATTTT. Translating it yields CAGTLLRLAGPRDTQYF.

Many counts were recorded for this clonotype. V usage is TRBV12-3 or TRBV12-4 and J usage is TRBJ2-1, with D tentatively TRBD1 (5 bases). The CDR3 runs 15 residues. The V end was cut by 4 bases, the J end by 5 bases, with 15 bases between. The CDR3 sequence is CASSSFDGAHNEQFF. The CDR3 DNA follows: TGTGCCAGCAGTTCTTTCGATGGGGCCCACAATGAGCAGTTCTTC.

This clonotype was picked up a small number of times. The chain's CDR3 is CASEGEVNTEAFF. The CDR3 DNA reads TGTGCTAGCGAAGGGGAGGTGAACACTGAAGCTTTCTTT. This chain joins TRBV12-5 and TRBJ1-1; D might be TRBD1 (5 bases). The V and J ends lost 9 bases and 0 bases respectively, with 11 bases between them. The CDR3 runs to 13 residues. Germline CDR1 LGHNT, CDR2 FRNRAP.

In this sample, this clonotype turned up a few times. The DNA of the CDR3 is TGTGCCAGCAGCTCGACGGGCGGGAGCCAAGAGACCCAGTACTTC. Its protein is CASSSTGGSQETQYF. The chain uses TRBV4-2 and TRBJ2-5; 7 nucleotides match TRBD2. With V trimmed by 5 bases and J by 1 base, 7 bases remained unmatched. The V gene's germline CDR1 is LGHNA and CDR2 YNFKEQ. The CDR3 loop spans 15 amino acids.

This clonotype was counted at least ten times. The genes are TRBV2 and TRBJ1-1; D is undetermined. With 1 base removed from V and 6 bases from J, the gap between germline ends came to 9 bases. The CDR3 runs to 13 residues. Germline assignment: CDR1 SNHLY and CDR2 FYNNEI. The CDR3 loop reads CASSEEQSSEAFF. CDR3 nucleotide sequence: TGTGCCAGCAGTGAAGAACAGTCCTCTGAAGCTTTCTTT.

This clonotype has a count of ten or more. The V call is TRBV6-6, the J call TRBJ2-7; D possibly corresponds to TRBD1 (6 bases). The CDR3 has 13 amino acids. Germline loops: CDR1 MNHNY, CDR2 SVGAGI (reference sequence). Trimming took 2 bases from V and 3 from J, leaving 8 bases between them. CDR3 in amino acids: CASSYVRGYEQYF. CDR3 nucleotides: TGTGCCAGCAGTTACGTCAGGGGCTACGAGCAGTACTTC.

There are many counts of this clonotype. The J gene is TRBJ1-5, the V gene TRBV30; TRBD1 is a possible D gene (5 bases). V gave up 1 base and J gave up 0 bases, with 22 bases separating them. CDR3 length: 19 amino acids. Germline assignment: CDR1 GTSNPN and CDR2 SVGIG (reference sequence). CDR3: CAWSGSRTPGRYSNQPQHF. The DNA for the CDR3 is TGTGCCTGGAGTGGAAGCCGGACACCCGGAAGATATAGCAATCAGCCCCAGCATTTT.

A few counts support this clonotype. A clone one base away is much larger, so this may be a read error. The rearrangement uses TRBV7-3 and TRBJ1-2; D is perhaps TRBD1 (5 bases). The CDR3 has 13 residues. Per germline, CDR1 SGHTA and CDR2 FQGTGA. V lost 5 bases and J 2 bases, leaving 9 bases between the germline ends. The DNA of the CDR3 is TGTGCCAGCAGCCAAGGGGAGAACTATGGCTACACCTTC. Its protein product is CASSQGENYGYTF.